This note documents a single TCR beta chain sequence. Its antigen is not identified. There are 14 residues in the CDR3. Germline V lookup: CDR1 SGHAT, CDR2 FQNNGV. V lost 0 bases to trimming and J lost 6 bases; unmatched junction nucleotides: 4. These data belong to a study of cytomegalovirus exposure and HLA in healthy donors. Whole-study findings and limits: Prediction of most subjects' HLA-A and HLA-B alleles by TCR beta sequences was reportedly accurate. High sensitivity and specificity were reportedly achieved when the classifier diagnosed cytomegalovirus status.

In the PCR, 60 Vbeta and 13 Jbeta primers were used. Here immunoSEQ multiplex PCR was the method, and the copy in TCRdb shows in-frame clones only, minus some. The table records 150,000 to 200,000 clones, around 80% of them present only once. This receptor was taken from a female donor in good health and CMV-seronegative. Input material: PBMCs. The rearrangement links TRBV11-2 to TRBJ2-7; 8 nucleotides line up with TRBD1. The CDR3 reads CASSLDRQGSEQYF. For the CDR3, the DNA is TGTGCCAGCAGCTTAGACAGACAGGGGTCCGAGCAGTACTTC.